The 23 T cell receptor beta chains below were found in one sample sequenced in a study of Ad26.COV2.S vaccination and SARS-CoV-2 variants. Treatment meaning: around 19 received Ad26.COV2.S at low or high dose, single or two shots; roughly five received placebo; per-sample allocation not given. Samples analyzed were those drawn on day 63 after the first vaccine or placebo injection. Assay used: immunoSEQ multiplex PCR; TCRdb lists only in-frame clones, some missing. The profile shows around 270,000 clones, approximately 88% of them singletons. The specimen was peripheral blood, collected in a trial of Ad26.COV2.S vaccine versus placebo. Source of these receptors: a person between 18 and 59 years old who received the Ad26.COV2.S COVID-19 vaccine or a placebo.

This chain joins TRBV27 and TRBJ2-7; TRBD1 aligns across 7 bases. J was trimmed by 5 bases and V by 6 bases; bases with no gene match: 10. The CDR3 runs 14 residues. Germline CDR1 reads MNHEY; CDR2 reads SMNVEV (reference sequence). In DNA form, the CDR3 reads TGTGCCAGCAGGCCACTGACAGGGATAAACGAGCAGTACGTC. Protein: CASRPLTGINEQYV.

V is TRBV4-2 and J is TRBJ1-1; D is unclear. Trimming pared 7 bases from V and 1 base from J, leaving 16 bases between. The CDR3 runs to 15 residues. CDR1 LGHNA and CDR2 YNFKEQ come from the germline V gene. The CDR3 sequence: CASNAGSSANTEAFF. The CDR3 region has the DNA TGTGCCAGCAATGCCGGGTCCTCTGCGAACACTGAAGCTTTCTTT.

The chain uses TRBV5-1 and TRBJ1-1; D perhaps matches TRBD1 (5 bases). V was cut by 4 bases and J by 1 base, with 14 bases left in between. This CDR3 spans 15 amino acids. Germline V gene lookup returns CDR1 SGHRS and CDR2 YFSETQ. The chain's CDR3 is CASSPGVYENTEAFF. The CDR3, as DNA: TGCGCCAGCAGCCCGGGGGTGTATGAGAACACTGAAGCTTTCTTT.

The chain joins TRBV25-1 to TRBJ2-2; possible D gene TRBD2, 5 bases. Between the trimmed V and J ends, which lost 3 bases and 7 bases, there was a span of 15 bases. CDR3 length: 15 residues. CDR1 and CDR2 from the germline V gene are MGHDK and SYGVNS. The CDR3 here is CASSDPGYAGGELFF. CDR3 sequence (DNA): TGTGCCAGCAGTGATCCGGGGTATGCCGGCGGGGAGCTGTTTTTT.

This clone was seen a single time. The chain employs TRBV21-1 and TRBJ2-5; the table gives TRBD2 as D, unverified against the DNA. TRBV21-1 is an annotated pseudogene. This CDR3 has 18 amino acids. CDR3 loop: CASSNQVPLAGGRKTQYF. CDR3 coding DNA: TGTGCTAGCAGCAACCAAGTTCCCCTAGCGGGGGGGCGGAAGACCCAGTACTTC.

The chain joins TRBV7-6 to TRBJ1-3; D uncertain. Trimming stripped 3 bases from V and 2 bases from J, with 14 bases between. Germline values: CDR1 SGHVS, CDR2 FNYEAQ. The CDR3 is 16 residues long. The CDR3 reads CASSLTMGIAGNTIYF. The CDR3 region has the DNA TGTGCCAGCAGCTTGACAATGGGGATAGCTGGAAACACCATATATTTT.

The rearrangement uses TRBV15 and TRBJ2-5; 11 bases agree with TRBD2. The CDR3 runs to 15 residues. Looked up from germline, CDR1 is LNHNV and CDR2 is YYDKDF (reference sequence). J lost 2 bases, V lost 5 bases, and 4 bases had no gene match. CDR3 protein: CATSGLAGPQETQYF. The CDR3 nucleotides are TGTGCCACCAGCGGACTAGCGGGTCCTCAAGAGACCCAGTACTTC.

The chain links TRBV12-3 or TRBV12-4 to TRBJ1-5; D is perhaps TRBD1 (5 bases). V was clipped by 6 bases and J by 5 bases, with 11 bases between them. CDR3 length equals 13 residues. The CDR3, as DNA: TGTGCCAGCAGGCCGGGGCTGGATCAGCCCCAGCATTTT. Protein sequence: CASRPGLDQPQHF.

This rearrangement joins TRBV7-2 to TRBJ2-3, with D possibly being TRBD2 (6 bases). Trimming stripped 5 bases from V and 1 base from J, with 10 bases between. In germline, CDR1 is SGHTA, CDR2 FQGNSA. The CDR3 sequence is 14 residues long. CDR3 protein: CASSRDSRTDTQYF. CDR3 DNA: TGTGCCAGCAGCAGGGACTCCCGCACAGATACGCAGTATTTT.

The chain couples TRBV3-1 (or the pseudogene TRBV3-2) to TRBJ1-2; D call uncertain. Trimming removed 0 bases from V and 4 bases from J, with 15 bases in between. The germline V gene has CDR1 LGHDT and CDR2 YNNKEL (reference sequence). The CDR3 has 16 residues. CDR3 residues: CASSQEPAAPLYGYTF. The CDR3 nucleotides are TGTGCCAGCAGCCAAGAGCCGGCTGCGCCCCTCTATGGCTACACCTTC.

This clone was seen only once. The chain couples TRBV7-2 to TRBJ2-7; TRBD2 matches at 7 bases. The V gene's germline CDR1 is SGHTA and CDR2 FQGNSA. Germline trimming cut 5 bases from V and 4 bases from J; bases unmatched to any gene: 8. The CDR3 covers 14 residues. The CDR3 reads CASSPRGVIYEQYV. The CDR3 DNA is TGTGCCAGCAGCCCCCGGGGGGTAATATACGAGCAGTACGTC.

The CDR3 nucleotides read TGTGCCAGCAGCCAAGAAGCAGAAATTAATTCACCCCTCCACTTT. Its translation: CASSQEAEINSPLHF. The genes are TRBV4-2 and TRBJ1-6; D gene unclear. The CDR3 is 15 residues long. V dropped 0 bases and J dropped 6 bases, with 9 bases sitting between them. CDR1 and CDR2 (germline): LGHNA, YNFKEQ.

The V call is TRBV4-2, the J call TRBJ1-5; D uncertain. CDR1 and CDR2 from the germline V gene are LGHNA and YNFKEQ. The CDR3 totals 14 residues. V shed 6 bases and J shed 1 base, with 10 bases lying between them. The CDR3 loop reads CASRPDRSNQPQHF. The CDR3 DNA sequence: TGTGCCAGCAGACCCGACCGGAGCAATCAGCCCCAGCATTTT.

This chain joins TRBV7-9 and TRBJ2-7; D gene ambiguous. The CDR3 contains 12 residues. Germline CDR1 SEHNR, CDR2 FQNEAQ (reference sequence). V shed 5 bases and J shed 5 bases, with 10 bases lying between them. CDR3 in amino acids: CASSREGHEQYF. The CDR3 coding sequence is TGTGCCAGCAGCAGAGAAGGCCACGAGCAGTACTTC.

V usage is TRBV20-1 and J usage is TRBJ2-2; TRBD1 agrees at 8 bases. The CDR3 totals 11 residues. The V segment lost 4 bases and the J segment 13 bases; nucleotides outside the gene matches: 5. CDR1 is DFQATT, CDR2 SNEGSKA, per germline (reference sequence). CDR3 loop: CSANTGTGLFF. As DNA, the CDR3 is TGCAGTGCTAATACCGGGACAGGGCTGTTTTTT.

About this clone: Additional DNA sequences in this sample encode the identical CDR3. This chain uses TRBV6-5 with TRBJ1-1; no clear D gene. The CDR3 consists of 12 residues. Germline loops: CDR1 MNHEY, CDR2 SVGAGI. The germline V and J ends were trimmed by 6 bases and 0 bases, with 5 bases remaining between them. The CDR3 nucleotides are TGTGCCAGCAGAAGGGTGAACACTGAAGCTTTCTTT. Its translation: CASRRVNTEAFF.

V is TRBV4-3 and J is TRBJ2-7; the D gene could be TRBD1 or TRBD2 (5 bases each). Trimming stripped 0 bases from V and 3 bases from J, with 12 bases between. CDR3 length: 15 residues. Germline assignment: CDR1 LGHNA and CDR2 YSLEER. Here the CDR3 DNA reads TGCGCCAGCAGCCAAGACAGGGACCCAGACTACGAGCAGTACTTC. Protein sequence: CASSQDRDPDYEQYF.

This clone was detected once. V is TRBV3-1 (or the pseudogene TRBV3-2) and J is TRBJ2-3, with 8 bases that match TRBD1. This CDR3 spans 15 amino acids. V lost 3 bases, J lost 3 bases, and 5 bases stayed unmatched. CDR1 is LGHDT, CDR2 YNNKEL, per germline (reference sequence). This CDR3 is CASSHGTGETDTQYF. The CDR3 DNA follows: TGTGCCAGCAGCCACGGGACAGGCGAAACAGATACGCAGTATTTT.

The CDR3 DNA reads TGTGCCAGCACCTCAGGGACCTTCCAGCAGTACTTC. Translation gives CASTSGTFQQYF. V gene TRBV25-1 combines with J gene TRBJ2-7; TRBD1 or TRBD2 may be the D gene (5 bases each). This CDR3 contains 12 residues. V was pared by 7 bases and J by 8 bases, with 15 bases between. Germline assignment: CDR1 MGHDK and CDR2 SYGVNS.

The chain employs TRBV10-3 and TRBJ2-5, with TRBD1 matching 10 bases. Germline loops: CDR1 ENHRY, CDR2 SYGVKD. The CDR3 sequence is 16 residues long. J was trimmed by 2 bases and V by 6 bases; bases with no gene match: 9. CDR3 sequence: CAIRPDRGRGQETQYF. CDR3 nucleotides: TGTGCCATCAGACCTGACAGGGGGCGGGGTCAAGAGACCCAGTACTTC.

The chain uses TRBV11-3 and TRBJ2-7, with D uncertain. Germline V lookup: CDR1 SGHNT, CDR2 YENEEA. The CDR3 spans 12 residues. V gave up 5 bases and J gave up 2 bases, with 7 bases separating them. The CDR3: CASSPLAYEQYV. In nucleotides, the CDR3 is TGTGCCAGCAGCCCTTTAGCCTACGAGCAGTACGTC.

The chain's CDR3 is CASSRPWGDRGVKQYF. The DNA of the CDR3 is TGTGCCAGCAGCCGGCCTTGGGGGGACAGGGGCGTCAAGCAGTACTTC. This chain links TRBV3-1 (or the pseudogene TRBV3-2) with TRBJ2-7; 10 nucleotides match TRBD1. V was clipped by 4 bases and J by 8 bases; unmatched bases: 14. CDR1 is LGHDT, CDR2 YNNKEL, per germline (reference sequence). CDR3 length: 16 amino acids.

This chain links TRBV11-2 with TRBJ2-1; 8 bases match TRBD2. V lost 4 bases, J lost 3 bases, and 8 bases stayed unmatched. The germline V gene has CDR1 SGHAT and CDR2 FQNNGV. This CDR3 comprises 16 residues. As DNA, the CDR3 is TGTGCCAGCAGCTCTACAACTAGCGGACGCTACAATGAGCAGTTCTTC. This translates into CASSSTTSGRYNEQFF.